One and the same sample provided the 4 T cell receptor beta chains below, sequenced in a study of a mutant IDH1 vaccine in newly diagnosed glioma. Some clones are missing from TCRdb's copy, which holds only in-frame ones; the method was immunoSEQ multiplex PCR. The sample lists about 85,000 clones; around 92% were seen once. Antigens for these TCRs are unknown. Time point defined: week 47, end of study. Vaccinated patients received 300 ug of mutant IDH1 20-mer peptide per dose, with topical imiquimod. Material: PBMCs, obtained from a glioma patient whose treatment included an IDH1 peptide vaccine. Source of these receptors: a woman aged 50 to 65 with glioma.

The CDR3 loop is CASSGASGTDTQYF. The CDR3 DNA sequence: TGTGCCAGCTCAGGGGCTAGCGGGACAGATACGCAGTATTTT. The V gene is TRBV18, the J gene TRBJ2-3; TRBD2 aligns across 8 bases. Germline loops: CDR1 KGHSH, CDR2 LQKENI. The ends lost 5 bases at V and 3 bases at J; junction bases unmatched: 4. The CDR3 is 14 amino acids.

This chain connects TRBV7-6 to TRBJ2-1, with D unresolved. The CDR3 is 14 residues long. Germline V gene sequence: CDR1 SGHVS, CDR2 FNYEAQ. V dropped 5 bases and J dropped 5 bases, with 13 bases sitting between them. The CDR3 sequence is CASSLWSHDNEQFF. For the CDR3, the DNA is TGTGCCAGCAGCCTCTGGAGTCACGACAATGAGCAGTTCTTC.

The chain links TRBV5-1 to TRBJ2-7; 10 bases agree with TRBD2. The V gene end was trimmed by 4 bases and the J gene end by 0 bases; junction bases not matched to a gene: 4. The germline CDR1 and CDR2 sequences are SGHRS and YFSETQ. The CDR3 sequence is 15 residues long. The CDR3 bases are TGCGCCAGCAGCAGGGGACTAGCGTTCTCCTACGAGCAGTACTTC. Its protein is CASSRGLAFSYEQYF.

V usage is TRBV19 and J usage is TRBJ1-5; the D is unclear. The ends were cut back, 7 bases at V and 4 bases at J, with 11 bases in the middle. This CDR3 has 13 amino acids. Germline V lookup: CDR1 LNHDA, CDR2 SQIVND (reference sequence). The CDR3 loop reads CASTSRGNQPQHF. As DNA, the CDR3 is TGTGCCAGTACCAGTCGGGGAAATCAGCCCCAGCATTTT.